This record looks at one T cell receptor (beta chain) sequence and its context. Its antigen is still unknown. The data are from a study of shared clonotypes between healthy human individuals. Germline CDR1 and CDR2: MGHRA and YSYEKL. Trimming pared 0 bases from V and 6 bases from J, leaving 9 bases between. The CDR3 runs 13 residues. The study, taken as a whole, reports: Although depth was large, rarefaction showed that sequencing of the sorted subsets was incomplete.

This table comes from immunoSEQ multiplex PCR, and its TCRdb copy is limited to in-frame clones, with some not included. The top ten clones hold more than 1.5% of a sample with approximately 2,000,000 clones, around 95% of them seen once. CD45RO-negative CD8 cells positively selected for CCR7 made up the naive population, which excluded terminally differentiated effector memory CD45RA+ cells. This chain connects TRBV4-1 to TRBJ2-7; D might be TRBD2 (5 bases). The sequenced material came from naive CD8+ T cells from PBMCs. The TCR comes from a man aged 18 to 29 in good health. Some clones in this sample may be carry-over from other donors' samples. CDR3 coding DNA: TGCGCCAGCAGCCAAGATTGGACTCGCGAGCAGTACTTC. The encoded protein is CASSQDWTREQYF.